Listed below are T cell receptor beta chains from one sample, sequenced in a study of shared clonotypes between healthy human individuals. Measured with immunoSEQ multiplex PCR; TCRdb has only the in-frame clones, and not every one. The table records some 2,400,000 clones, 95% of them present only once. Sequenced input: naive CD4+ T cells sorted from blood. These receptors came from a man aged 18 to 30 in good health. The CDR3 runs from the conserved cysteine through the conserved F or W. D genes are given only for firm matches. The size field is filled for only some rows; it gives once, few, many or a size class.

length	size	V	D	J	CDR3	DNA
14	-	TRBV7-9	-	TRBJ2-5	CASSLALMRETQYF	TGTGCCAGCAGCTTAGCGTTAATGAGGGAGACCCAGTACTTC
15	few	TRBV7-9	TRBD1	TRBJ1-5	CASSRTGGVDQPQHF	TGTGCCAGCAGCCGGACAGGGGGCGTCGATCAGCCCCAGCATTTT
14	-	TRBV4-2	TRBD2	TRBJ2-5	CASSQGLAEETQYF	TGTGCCAGCAGCCAGGGACTAGCGGAAGAGACCCAGTACTTC
13	few	TRBV6-5	-	TRBJ1-5	CASRLPEAQPQHF	TGTGCCAGCCGTTTACCCGAGGCTCAGCCCCAGCATTTT
14	-	TRBV28	TRBD1	TRBJ2-2	CASTRTGNTGELFF	TGTGCCAGCACTCGGACAGGCAACACCGGGGAGCTGTTTTTT
14	-	TRBV4-1	-	TRBJ2-1	CASSHADSTHEQFF	TGCGCCAGCTCACACGCGGATTCGACCCATGAGCAGTTCTTC
14	-	TRBV7-3	TRBD1	TRBJ1-6	CASSPGQAHSPLHF	TGTGCCAGCAGCCCAGGACAGGCACATTCACCCCTCCACTTT
17	-	TRBV29-1	-	TRBJ2-3	CSVDKEFTGTYGDTQYF	TGCAGCGTTGATAAAGAATTTACCGGGACCTACGGCGATACGCAGTATTTT
12	-	TRBV28	-	TRBJ1-5	CASTRPPQPQHF	TGTGCCAGCACCCGCCCACCGCAGCCCCAGCATTTT
15	-	TRBV30	-	TRBJ2-5	CAWKGRQNEGETQYF	TGTGCCTGGAAAGGACGACAGAACGAGGGGGAGACCCAGTACTTC
12	-	TRBV29-1	TRBD1	TRBJ1-2	CSGWTGNYGYTF	TGCAGCGGGTGGACAGGCAACTATGGCTACACCTTC
15	-	TRBV11-2	-	TRBJ1-6	CASSFTPQTVSPLHF	TGTGCCAGCAGCTTTACTCCGCAGACAGTTTCACCCCTCCACTTT
14	-	TRBV6-5	-	TRBJ2-2	CASSSGLNTGELFF	TGTGCCAGCAGTTCGGGGCTTAACACCGGGGAGCTGTTTTTT
16	-	TRBV27	-	TRBJ1-5	CASSPGGSLSVQPQHF	TGTGCCAGCTCTCCTGGGGGTTCCCTCTCGGTTCAGCCCCAGCATTTT
15	once	TRBV19	TRBD1	TRBJ2-2	CASSIGTVNTGELFF	TGTGCCAGTAGTATCGGGACAGTGAACACCGGGGAGCTGTTTTTT
13	-	TRBV30	TRBD1	TRBJ1-5	CAWEGTGNQPQHF	TGTGCCTGGGAGGGGACAGGGAATCAGCCCCAGCATTTT
13	-	TRBV7-9	TRBD1	TRBJ2-7	CASKQGASYEQYF	TGTGCCAGCAAACAGGGGGCTTCCTACGAGCAGTACTTC
14	-	TRBV7-2	TRBD1	TRBJ1-1	CASSFRQGGTEAFF	TGTGCCAGCAGCTTTAGACAGGGGGGGACTGAAGCTTTCTTT
11	-	TRBV5-6	-	TRBJ2-1	CASSLAREQFF	TGTGCCAGCAGCTTGGCCAGAGAGCAGTTCTTC